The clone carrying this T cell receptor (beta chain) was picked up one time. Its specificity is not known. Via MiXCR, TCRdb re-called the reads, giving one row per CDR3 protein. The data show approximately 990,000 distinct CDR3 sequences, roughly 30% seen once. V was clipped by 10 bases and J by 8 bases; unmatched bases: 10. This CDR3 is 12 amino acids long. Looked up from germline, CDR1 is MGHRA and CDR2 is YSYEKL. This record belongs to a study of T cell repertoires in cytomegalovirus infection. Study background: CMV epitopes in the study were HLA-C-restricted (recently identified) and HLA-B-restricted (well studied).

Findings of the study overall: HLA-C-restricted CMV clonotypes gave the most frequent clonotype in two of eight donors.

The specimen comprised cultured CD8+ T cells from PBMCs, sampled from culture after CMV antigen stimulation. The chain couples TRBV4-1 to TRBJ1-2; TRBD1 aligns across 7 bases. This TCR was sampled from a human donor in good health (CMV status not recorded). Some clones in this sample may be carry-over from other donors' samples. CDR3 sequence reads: CANGWDSRGYTF. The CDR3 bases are TGCGCCAACGGCTGGGACAGCAGGGGCTACACCTTC.